Listed here are 6 T cell receptor beta chains from one sample, sequenced in a study of blood T cell repertoires in COVID-19 (dated by TCRdb to about 2020). Library method: the immunoSEQ multiplex PCR assay. Drawn from immuneACCESS, this table holds only the in-frame rearrangements with V and J called that TCRdb kept. Clones are partly lost; checked studies trace under half to an unresolved V gene and leave the rest unexplained. The sample records approximately 360,000 clones, over 80% of which are singletons. The ten most abundant clones make up around 5% of the sample. Source material: PBMCs or T cells enriched from blood (not recorded which). These receptors were collected from a woman between 45 and 60 years old who had recovered from COVID-19.

This clone was seen only once. The V gene is TRBV5-3, the J gene TRBJ1-1, with D perhaps TRBD1 (5 bases). TRBV5-3 is filed as an ORF, its function uncertain. CDR3 length: 15 residues. V lost 5 bases and J lost 4, with 18 bases in between. The CDR3 nucleotides read TGTGCCAGAAGAGCAGGCGGGGGGTTCGGCACTGAAGCTTTCTTT. The encoded protein is CARRAGGGFGTEAFF.

The rearrangement joins TRBV5-8 to TRBJ1-1; unclear D gene. From germline, CDR1 is SGHTS and CDR2 YDEGEE. Trimming removed 4 bases at V and 0 bases at J, with 7 bases between. CDR3 length equals 13 residues. The CDR3 DNA sequence: TGTGCCAGCAGCCGTGGCCTGAACACTGAAGCTTTCTTT. It codes for CASSRGLNTEAFF. The whole variable domain, remainder taken from reference TRBV5-8 and TRBJ1-1, is EAGVTQSPTHLIKTRGQQATLRCSPISGHTSVYWYQQALGLGLQFLLWYDEGEERNRGNFPPRFSGRQFPNYSSELNVNALELEDSALYLCASSRGLNTEAFFGQGTRLTVV.

The V gene is TRBV6-1, the J gene TRBJ2-2; maybe TRBD2 (6 bases). This CDR3 is built from 18 residues. Looked up from germline, CDR1 is MNHNS and CDR2 is SASEGT. Trimming took off 4 bases at V and 4 bases at J, with 22 bases between the two ends. DNA for the CDR3: TGTGCCAGCAGTGGACAAGGGGCCGGAGGGAGTGTCACCGGGGAGCTGTTTTTT. Residues: CASSGQGAGGSVTGELFF.

The chain carries TRBV15 and TRBJ1-4; D remains ambiguous. This CDR3 is 14 amino acids long. Germline V CDR1 and CDR2: LNHNV, YYDKDF (reference sequence). Trimming pared 0 bases from V and 7 bases from J, leaving 9 bases between. CDR3 region: CATSREADSEKLFF. In DNA, the CDR3 is TGTGCCACCAGCAGAGAGGCGGATAGTGAAAAACTGTTTTTT.

This clone appeared once. The chain links TRBV4-2 to TRBJ2-1, with 12 bases identical to TRBD2. Germline V gives CDR1 LGHNA, CDR2 YNFKEQ. With 0 bases clipped from V and 6 bases from J, the junction kept 15 bases outside the gene matches. This CDR3 comprises 20 residues. CDR3 sequence reads: CASSQDIRVGLAGGGNEQFF. CDR3 coding DNA: TGTGCCAGCAGCCAAGATATTCGTGTGGGGCTAGCGGGAGGGGGCAATGAGCAGTTCTTC.

This chain joins TRBV5-1 and TRBJ1-5; TRBD1 might be the D (6 bases). Germline CDR1 reads SGHRS; CDR2 reads YFSETQ. This CDR3 is 14 amino acids long. Between the trimmed V and J ends, which lost 0 bases and 5 bases, there was a span of 9 bases. CDR3 amino acids: CASSLGSGDQPQHF. The CDR3 coding sequence is TGCGCCAGCAGCTTGGGGTCAGGGGATCAGCCCCAGCATTTT.